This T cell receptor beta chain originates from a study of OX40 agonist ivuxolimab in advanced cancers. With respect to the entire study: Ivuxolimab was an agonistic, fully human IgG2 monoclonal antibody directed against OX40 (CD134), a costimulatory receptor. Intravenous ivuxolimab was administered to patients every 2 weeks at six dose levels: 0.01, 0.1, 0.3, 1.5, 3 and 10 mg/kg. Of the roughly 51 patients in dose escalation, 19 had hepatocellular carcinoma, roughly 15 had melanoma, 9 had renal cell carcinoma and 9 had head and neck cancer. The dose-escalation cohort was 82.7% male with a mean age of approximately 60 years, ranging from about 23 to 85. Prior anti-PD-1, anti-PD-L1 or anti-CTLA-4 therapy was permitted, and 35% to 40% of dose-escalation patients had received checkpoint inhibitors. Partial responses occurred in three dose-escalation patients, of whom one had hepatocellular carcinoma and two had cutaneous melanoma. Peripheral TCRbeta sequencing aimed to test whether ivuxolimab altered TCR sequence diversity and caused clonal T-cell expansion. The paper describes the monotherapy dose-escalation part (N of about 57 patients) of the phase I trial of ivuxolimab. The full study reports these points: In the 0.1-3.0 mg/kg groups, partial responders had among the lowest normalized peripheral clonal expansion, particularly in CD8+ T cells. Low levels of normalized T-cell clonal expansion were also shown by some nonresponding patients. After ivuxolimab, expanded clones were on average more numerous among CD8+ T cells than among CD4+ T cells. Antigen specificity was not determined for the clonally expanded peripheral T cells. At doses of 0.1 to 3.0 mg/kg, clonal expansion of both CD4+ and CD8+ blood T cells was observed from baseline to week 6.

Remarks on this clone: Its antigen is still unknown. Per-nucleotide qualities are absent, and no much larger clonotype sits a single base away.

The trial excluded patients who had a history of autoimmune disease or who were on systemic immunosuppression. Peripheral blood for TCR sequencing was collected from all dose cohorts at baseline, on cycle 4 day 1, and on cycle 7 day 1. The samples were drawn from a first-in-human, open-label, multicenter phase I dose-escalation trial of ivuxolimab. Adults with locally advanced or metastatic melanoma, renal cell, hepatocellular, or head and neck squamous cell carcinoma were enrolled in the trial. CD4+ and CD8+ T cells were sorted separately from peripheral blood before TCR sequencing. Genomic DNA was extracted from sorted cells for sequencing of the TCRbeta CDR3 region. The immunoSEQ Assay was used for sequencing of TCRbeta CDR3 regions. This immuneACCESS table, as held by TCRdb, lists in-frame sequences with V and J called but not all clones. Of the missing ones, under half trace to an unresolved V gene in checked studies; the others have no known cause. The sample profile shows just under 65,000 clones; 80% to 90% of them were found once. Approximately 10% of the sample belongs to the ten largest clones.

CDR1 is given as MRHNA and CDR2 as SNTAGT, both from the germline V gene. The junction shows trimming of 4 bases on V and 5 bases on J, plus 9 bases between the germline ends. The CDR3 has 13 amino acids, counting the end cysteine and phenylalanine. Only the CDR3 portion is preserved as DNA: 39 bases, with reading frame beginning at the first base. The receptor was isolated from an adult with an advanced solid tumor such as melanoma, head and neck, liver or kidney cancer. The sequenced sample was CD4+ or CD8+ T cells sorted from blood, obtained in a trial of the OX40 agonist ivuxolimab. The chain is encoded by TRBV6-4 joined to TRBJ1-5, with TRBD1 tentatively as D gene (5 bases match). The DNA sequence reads TGTGCCAGCAGTGCCAGGGTGGATCAGCCCCAGCATTTT. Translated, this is CASSARVDQPQHF.